This TCR beta chain is from a study of blood T cells in healthy people across ages. Drawn from each donor were approximately 10 milliliters of peripheral blood. On this clonotype itself: Its antigen remains unidentified.

A J-beta primer mix and a sample-barcoded 5' primer were used in a second PCR of roughly 6 to 12 cycles. MiXCR, applied by TCRdb to the 5' RACE reads, yields one record per CDR3 protein. The sample contains around 1.7 million distinct CDR3 sequences, approximately 28% of which appear only once. The ends were cut back, 4 bases at V and 6 bases at J, with 16 bases in the middle. This CDR3 contains 15 residues. The germline CDR1 and CDR2 sequences are SGHKS and YYEKEE (reference sequence). Whole-study findings and limits: TCR beta diversity correlated strongly with naive T cell percentage.

This chain links TRBV5-5 with TRBJ1-4; no reliable D call. The sample comprised blood. This sequence originates from a woman between 25 and 40 years old in good health. This CDR3 is CASSLRPLAYEKLFF. CDR3 coding DNA: TGTGCCAGCAGCCTTCGCCCTTTGGCGTATGAAAAACTGTTTTTT.